The source of this TCR beta chain is a study of OX40 agonist ivuxolimab in advanced cancers. Overall study context: Dose-escalation patients had hepatocellular carcinoma, melanoma, renal cell or head and neck cancer.

Comment on this clone: Its target is unknown.

Looked up from germline, CDR1 is SGHAT and CDR2 is FQDESV (reference sequence). The CDR3 contains 15 residues. The junction had 6 bases not matched to a gene; V was cut back by 5 bases and J by 0 bases. Regarding the study as a whole: Some patients without response likewise showed low normalized clonal expansion. Averaged across samples, CD8+ T cells carried more expanded clones than CD4+ did.

This table comes from immunoSEQ multiplex PCR, and its TCRdb copy is limited to in-frame clones, with some not included. The sample records some 40,000 clones, roughly nine tenths being singletons. This sequence joins TRBV11-1 and TRBJ1-2, with 7 nucleotides matching TRBD1. The source of this sequence is an adult with an advanced solid tumor such as melanoma, head and neck, liver or kidney cancer. Material: CD4+ or CD8+ T cells sorted from blood, obtained in a trial of the OX40 agonist ivuxolimab. This chain's CDR3 is CASSLGTETNYGYTF. The CDR3, as DNA: TGTGCCAGCAGCCTGGGGACAGAAACTAACTATGGCTACACCTTC.